The T cell receptor beta chain described here comes from a study of blood T cell repertoires in COVID-19. The protocol was immunoSEQ multiplex PCR, while the TCRdb copy is restricted to in-frame clones and leaves out a portion. The table has about 120,000 clones, approximately 87% seen once. V was pared by 8 bases and J by 5 bases, with 12 bases of the junction left unmatched. Germline lookup yields CDR1 SNHLY and CDR2 FYNNEI. The CDR3 has 16 residues. The chain links TRBV2 to TRBJ2-5; 12 nucleotides align to TRBD2. The sequenced sample consisted of peripheral blood. This clonotype was sampled from a woman between 70 and 85 years old with acute or convalescent COVID-19. This CDR3 is CASGGLAGGRQETQYF. The CDR3 bases are TGTGCCAGCGGAGGGCTAGCGGGGGGGAGGCAGGAGACCCAGTACTTC.